Below, 20 T cell receptor beta chains from the same sample are listed, as sequenced in a study of blood T cell repertoires in COVID-19 (TCRdb year 2020). Library creation used the immunoSEQ multiplex PCR assay. TCRdb provides this immuneACCESS table in a form limited to in-frame rearrangements. Some clones are lacking; in checked studies, under half of them reflect an unresolved V gene, and why the rest are absent is not known. A total of around 210,000 clones appear in this sample, about 80% of them only once. The ten most abundant clones make up roughly 7.8% of the sample. Sequencing was carried out using peripheral blood. Receptor source: an elderly woman with COVID-19, enrolled during active disease.

V gene TRBV3-1 (or the pseudogene TRBV3-2) combines with J gene TRBJ1-4; tentatively, D is TRBD1 (5 bases). Trimming removed 3 bases at V and 0 bases at J, with 11 bases between. The CDR3 has 16 residues. Germline CDR1 LGHDT, CDR2 YNNKEL (reference sequence). The CDR3: CASSQPQVTTNEKLFF. The CDR3, as DNA: TGTGCCAGCAGCCAGCCACAGGTGACAACTAATGAAAAACTGTTTTTT.

This chain links TRBV7-6 with TRBJ2-3; weak D call: TRBD2 (5 bases). Trimming left V 10 bases short and J 6 bases short, with 14 bases between. CDR1 SGHVS and CDR2 FNYEAQ come from the germline V gene. The CDR3 sequence is 12 residues long. CDR3 sequence reads: CATSGGGDTQYF. In nucleotides, the CDR3 is TGTGCCACCTCGGGTGGCGGGGATACGCAGTATTTT.

This chain connects TRBV11-2 to TRBJ2-1; 9 bases fit TRBD2. J was trimmed by 4 bases and V by 5 bases; bases with no gene match: 9. This CDR3 comprises 16 residues. CDR1 SGHAT and CDR2 FQNNGV come from the germline V gene. CDR3 sequence (DNA): TGTGCCAGCAGCCCATTAGGGCTAGCGGGGTACAATGAGCAGTTCTTC. Encoded protein: CASSPLGLAGYNEQFF.

The rearrangement uses TRBV2 and TRBJ2-3; weak D call: TRBD1 (5 bases). The V end was cut by 8 bases, the J end by 0 bases, with 12 bases between. Germline V gene lookup returns CDR1 SNHLY and CDR2 FYNNEI. This CDR3 comprises 14 residues. The CDR3 sequence: CASQFRASTDTQYF. Written as DNA, the CDR3 is TGTGCCAGCCAGTTCAGGGCTAGCACAGATACGCAGTATTTT.

The chain links TRBV2 to TRBJ2-7; tentative D call: TRBD1 (5 bases). Trimming pared 6 bases from V and 2 bases from J, leaving 20 bases between. The germline CDR1 and CDR2 sequences are SNHLY and FYNNEI. CDR3 length: 16 amino acids. The CDR3 bases are TGTGCCAGCAGGACTTCGACAGCCAGTCTTGCCTACGAGCAGTACTTC. Protein sequence: CASRTSTASLAYEQYF.

This sequence joins TRBV5-1 and TRBJ1-5; D uncertain. Germline loops: CDR1 SGHRS, CDR2 YFSETQ. V lost 3 bases, J lost 9 bases, and 13 bases lay in between. This CDR3 has 13 residues. CDR3 residues: CASSWEGNPPQHF. As DNA, the CDR3 is TGCGCCAGCAGCTGGGAGGGCAACCCGCCCCAGCATTTT.

The J gene is TRBJ2-3, the V gene TRBV28; D is uncertain. This CDR3 spans 13 amino acids. V dropped 3 bases and J dropped 4 bases, with 8 bases sitting between them. The germline V gene encodes CDR1 MDHEN and CDR2 SYDVKM. CDR3 region: CASSFPGSDTQYF. The CDR3 coding sequence is TGTGCCAGCAGTTTCCCAGGATCAGATACGCAGTATTTT. Supplemented by reference TRBV28 and TRBJ2-3, the full variable domain reads DVKVTQSSRYLVKRTGEKVFLECVQDMDHENMFWYRQDPGLGLRLIYFSYDVKMKEKGDIPEGYSVSREKKERFSLILESASTNQTSMYLCASSFPGSDTQYFGPGTRLTVL.

This rearrangement joins TRBV7-2 to TRBJ1-6; D ambiguous. The CDR3 consists of 13 residues. V was shortened by 1 base and J by 11 bases, with 9 bases between the two germline ends. Germline lookup yields CDR1 SGHTA and CDR2 FQGNSA. CDR3: CASSLVIRAPLHF. CDR3 bases: TGTGCCAGCAGCTTAGTAATCCGGGCACCCCTCCACTTT.

This chain joins TRBV5-1 and TRBJ1-4; D uncertain. V lost 2 bases, J lost 5 bases, and 7 bases lay in between. CDR1 SGHRS and CDR2 YFSETQ come from the germline V gene. This CDR3 has 13 residues. This CDR3 reads CASSFGSNEKLFF. The CDR3 coding sequence is TGCGCCAGCAGCTTCGGTTCCAATGAAAAACTGTTTTTT.

V and J are TRBV24-1 and TRBJ1-2; no clear D gene. Trimming left V 0 bases short and J 6 bases short, with 4 bases between. The CDR3 contains 12 residues. Germline-derived CDR1 and CDR2 are KGHDR and SFDVKD. CDR3 region: CATSDLVNGYTF. The CDR3 DNA is TGTGCCACCAGTGATTTGGTCAATGGCTACACCTTC.

This clone showed up just once. This sequence joins TRBV2 and TRBJ2-7, with 7 bases identical to TRBD1. There are 13 residues in the CDR3. The V gene end was trimmed by 8 bases and the J gene end by 6 bases; junction bases not matched to a gene: 10. The V gene's germline CDR1 is SNHLY and CDR2 FYNNEI. Here the CDR3 DNA reads TGTGCCAGCCGCGGACAGGCTCTAGGCGAGCAGTACTTC. It translates to CASRGQALGEQYF.

This clone appeared a single time. This chain links TRBV12-3 or TRBV12-4 with TRBJ1-1; tentative D call: TRBD1 (6 bases). Trimming stripped 7 bases from V and 2 bases from J, with 11 bases between. The CDR3 has 13 amino acids. CDR3 in DNA: TGTGCCAGCATCCGGGACACAAACACTGAAGCTTTCTTT. It encodes CASIRDTNTEAFF.

The rearrangement links TRBV19 to TRBJ1-1; D remains ambiguous. This CDR3 has 12 residues. Per the germline V gene, CDR1 is LNHDA and CDR2 is SQIVND (reference sequence). V was shortened by 3 bases and J by 1 base, with 3 bases between the two germline ends. The DNA of the CDR3 is TGTGCCAGTAGTATGGCGAACACTGAAGCTTTCTTT. It specifies CASSMANTEAFF. Using reference TRBV19 and TRBJ1-1 for the parts outside the CDR3, the full variable domain is DGGITQSPKYLFRKEGQNVTLSCEQNLNHDAMYWYRQDPGQGLRLIYYSQIVNDFQKGDIAEGYSVSREKKESFPLTVTSAQKNPTAFYLCASSMANTEAFFGQGTRLTVV.

J is TRBJ2-5 and V is TRBV5-1; TRBD2 aligns across 8 bases. CDR3 length: 15 amino acids. The ends lost 2 bases at V and 5 bases at J; junction bases unmatched: 8. The germline V gene encodes CDR1 SGHRS and CDR2 YFSETQ. The CDR3 nucleotides read TGCGCCAGCAGCTTCTCGGGGACTAGTGAGGAGACCCAGTACTTC. Its translation: CASSFSGTSEETQYF.

This clone occurred a few times. CDR3 residues: CASGPRGTEAFF. The CDR3 DNA reads TGTGCCAGTGGCCCCCGAGGCACTGAAGCTTTCTTT. This chain uses TRBV19 with TRBJ1-1; no reliable D call. The CDR3 extends over 12 amino acids. V lost 8 bases, J lost 4 bases, and 11 bases lay in between. Germline values: CDR1 LNHDA, CDR2 SQIVND (reference sequence). Complete variable domain (other parts from reference TRBV19 and TRBJ1-1): DGGITQSPKYLFRKEGQNVTLSCEQNLNHDAMYWYRQDPGQGLRLIYYSQIVNDFQKGDIAEGYSVSREKKESFPLTVTSAQKNPTAFYLCASGPRGTEAFFGQGTRLTVV.

This sequence joins TRBV6-6 and TRBJ1-4; D is perhaps TRBD1 (6 bases). Trimming shortened V by 6 bases and J by 7 bases, and 18 bases separated the two germline ends. The CDR3 is made up of 15 amino acids. Germline CDR1 is MNHNY and CDR2 is SVGAGI (reference sequence). DNA of the CDR3: TGTGCCAGCAGCCAAACAGGGATTCGACGTGAAAAACTGTTTTTT. Protein product: CASSQTGIRREKLFF.

This clone was seen a single time. The J gene is TRBJ2-3, the V gene TRBV6-1; D unclear. The CDR3 sequence is 15 residues long. Trimming shortened V by 0 bases and J by 2 bases, and 9 bases separated the two germline ends. Germline V gene lookup returns CDR1 MNHNS and CDR2 SASEGT. The CDR3 sequence is CASSEAPINTDTQYF. The CDR3 DNA follows: TGTGCCAGCAGTGAAGCGCCTATCAACACAGATACGCAGTATTTT.

The chain is built from TRBV25-1 and TRBJ2-1, with D possibly being TRBD1 (6 bases). With 4 bases removed from V and 10 bases from J, the gap between germline ends came to 20 bases. Germline lookup yields CDR1 MGHDK and CDR2 SYGVNS. CDR3 length: 15 residues. The CDR3 reads CASSAGSNLRGEQFF. Here the CDR3 DNA reads TGTGCCAGCAGTGCCGGGTCCAATCTGAGGGGGGAGCAGTTCTTC.

This rearrangement joins TRBV11-2 to TRBJ1-1; D is ambiguous. CDR1 and CDR2 (germline): SGHAT, FQNNGV. CDR3 length: 13 amino acids. V was clipped by 1 base and J by 8 bases, with 11 bases between them. The CDR3 DNA reads TGTGCCAGCAGCTTAGGGCCCCGGGTCGAAGCTTTCTTT. Protein sequence: CASSLGPRVEAFF.

The CDR3: CASSKSSGNSYNEQFF. CDR3 DNA sequence: TGTGCCAGCAGCAAATCTAGCGGGAACTCCTACAATGAGCAGTTCTTC. This sequence joins TRBV5-4 and TRBJ2-1; 9 bases agree with TRBD2. V gave up 4 bases and J gave up 0 bases; unmatched junction bases: 5. This CDR3 is built from 16 residues. Germline values: CDR1 SGHNT, CDR2 YYREEE (reference sequence).